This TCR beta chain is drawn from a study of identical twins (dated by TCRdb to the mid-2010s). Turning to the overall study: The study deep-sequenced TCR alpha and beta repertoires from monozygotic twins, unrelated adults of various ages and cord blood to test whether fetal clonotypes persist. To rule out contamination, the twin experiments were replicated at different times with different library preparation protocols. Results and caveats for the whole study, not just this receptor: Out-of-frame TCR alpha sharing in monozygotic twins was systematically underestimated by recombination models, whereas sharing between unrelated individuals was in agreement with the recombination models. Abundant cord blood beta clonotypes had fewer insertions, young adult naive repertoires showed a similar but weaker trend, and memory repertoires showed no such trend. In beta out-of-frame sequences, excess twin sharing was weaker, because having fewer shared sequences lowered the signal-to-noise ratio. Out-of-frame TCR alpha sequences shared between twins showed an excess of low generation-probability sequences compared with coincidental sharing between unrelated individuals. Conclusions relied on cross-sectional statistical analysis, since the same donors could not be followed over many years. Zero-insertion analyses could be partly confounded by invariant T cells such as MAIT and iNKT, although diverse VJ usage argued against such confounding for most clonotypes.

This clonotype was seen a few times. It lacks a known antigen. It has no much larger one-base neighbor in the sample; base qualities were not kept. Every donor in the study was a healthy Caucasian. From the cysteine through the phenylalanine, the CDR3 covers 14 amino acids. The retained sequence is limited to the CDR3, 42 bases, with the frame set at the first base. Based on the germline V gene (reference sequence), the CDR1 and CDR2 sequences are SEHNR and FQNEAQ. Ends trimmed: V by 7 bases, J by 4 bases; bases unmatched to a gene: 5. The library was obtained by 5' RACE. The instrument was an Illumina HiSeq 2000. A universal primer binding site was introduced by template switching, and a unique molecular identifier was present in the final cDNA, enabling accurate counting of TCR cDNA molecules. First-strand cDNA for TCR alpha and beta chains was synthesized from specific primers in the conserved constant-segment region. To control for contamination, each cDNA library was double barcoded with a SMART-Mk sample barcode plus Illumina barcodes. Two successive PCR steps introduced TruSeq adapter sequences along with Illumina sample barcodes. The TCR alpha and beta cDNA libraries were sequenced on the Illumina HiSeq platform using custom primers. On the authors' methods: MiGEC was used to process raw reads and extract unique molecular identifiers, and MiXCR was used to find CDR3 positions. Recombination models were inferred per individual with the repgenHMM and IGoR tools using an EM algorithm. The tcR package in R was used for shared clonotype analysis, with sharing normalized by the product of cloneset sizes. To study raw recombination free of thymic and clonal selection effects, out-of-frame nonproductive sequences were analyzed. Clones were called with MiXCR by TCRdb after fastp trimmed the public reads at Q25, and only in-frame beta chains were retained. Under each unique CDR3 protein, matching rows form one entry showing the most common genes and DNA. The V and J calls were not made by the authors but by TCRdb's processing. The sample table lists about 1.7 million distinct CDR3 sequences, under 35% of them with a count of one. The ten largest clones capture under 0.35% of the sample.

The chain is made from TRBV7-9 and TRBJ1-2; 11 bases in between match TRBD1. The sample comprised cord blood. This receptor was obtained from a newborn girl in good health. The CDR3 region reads CASKGTGGPYGYTF. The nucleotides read TGTGCCAGCAAAGGGACAGGGGGGCCCTATGGCTACACCTTC.